This is a list of T cell receptor beta chains from one sample in a study of T cells in Graves' hyperthyroidism and ophthalmopathy. TCRdb passed the multiplex PCR reads through MiXCR, listing each CDR3 protein once. The sample shows approximately 260,000 distinct CDR3 sequences, 12% to 15% of them seen only once. Sequencing used blood. The receptors were gathered from a woman in her forties or fifties with Graves' hyperthyroidism that later progressed to Graves' ophthalmopathy. CDR3s leave out the opening cysteine and the closing phenylalanine or tryptophan. A D gene is named only where the DNA matches it firmly. The size entry is marked missing in some rows and otherwise reads once, few, many or a size class.

V gene | D gene | CDR3 length | clone size | CDR3 protein
TRBV19 | TRBD1 | 12 | few | ASSHRGREETQY
TRBV2 | . | 13 | many | ASSEADGPNYGYT
TRBV7-9 | . | 12 | many | ASAVGSGPDTQY
TRBV4-1 | TRBD2 | 14 | . | ASSQGLLAGEGEQF
TRBV20-1 | . | 11 | few | SARTNSREKLF
TRBV20-1 | TRBD2 | 13 | many | SGARGLAGNGEQF
TRBV11-1 | . | 12 | many | ASSRIQGDTEAF
TRBV6-1 | . | 14 | many | ASSYYPPGGTGELF
TRBV7-9 | TRBD2 | 12 | . | ASSWGLDTYEQY
TRBV11-2 | . | 11 | many | ASSLASSDTQY
TRBV7-3 | . | 11 | many | ASSPPGSNEQF
TRBV12-3/TRBV12-4 | . | 10 | many | ASSLEFSPNT
TRBV10-1 | TRBD1 | 14 | many | ASSEPKTGLNQPQH
TRBV6-1 | . | 9 | many | ASIIYTEAF
TRBV14 | . | 12 | many | ASSQAGLQKTQY
TRBV7-9 | TRBD1 | 14 | . | SSSLGWDRVVHEQY
TRBV28 | . | 11 | few | ASSFLNTGELF
TRBV29-1 | TRBD1 | 13 | . | SVEDRTGVNTEAF
TRBV10-3 | TRBD2 | 15 | many | AISEVAGEPNTGELF
TRBV19 | . | 12 | many | ASSIRPGRQPQH
TRBV28 | . | 12 | . | ASSFPGEGEKLF
TRBV4-2 | TRBD2 | 16 | . | ASSRTKRLAGVTGELF
TRBV28 | . | 12 | many | ASSRDTLRTKQY
TRBV4-2 | . | 13 | . | ASSQPGRYYNEQF
TRBV27 | TRBD1 | 14 | . | ASRRTGTGGVETQY
TRBV2 | . | 12 | many | ATPRVDRDEKLF
TRBV6-1 | TRBD1 | 12 | few | ASRDRGGGNTIY
TRBV15 | TRBD1 | 12 | . | ATSRDLQGKGYT
TRBV20-1 | . | 12 | many | SARGAYMNTEAF
TRBV19 | TRBD2 | 17 | many | ASRRGLAGVEDSYNEQF
TRBV12-3/TRBV12-4 | . | 11 | many | ASSFGARYGYT
TRBV19 | TRBD1 | 13 | few | ASSPRTGQTYGYT
TRBV7-9 | TRBD2 | 12 | many | ASSLLAGTYEQY
TRBV15 | . | 14 | many | ATSRGLGGDGDTQY
TRBV28 | TRBD1 | 12 | many | ASNGRQGSYEQY
TRBV20-1 | . | 11 | many | SADDRLNTEAF
TRBV7-3 | . | 13 | many | ASSLAGQRTDTQY
TRBV19 | TRBD1 | 12 | few | ASSWDSYNSPLH
TRBV9 | . | 11 | . | ASSVAPRVEQY
TRBV7-9 | TRBD2 | 14 | . | ASSQIAGGGQETQY
TRBV5-1 | . | 14 | many | ASSPSRGWDNYEQF
TRBV4-1 | . | 13 | few | ASSQTGRRTDTQY
TRBV12-3/TRBV12-4 | . | 11 | many | ASSLSRPGEQY
TRBV27 | TRBD2 | 12 | many | ASSPREGNNEQF